One and the same sample provided the 27 T cell receptor beta chains below, sequenced in a study of blood T cell repertoires in COVID-19. TCRdb's copy holds only in-frame clones and misses some; the assay was immunoSEQ multiplex PCR. Here the sample spans 140,000 to 150,000 clones, 88% being singletons. The sample taken for sequencing was peripheral blood. These receptors were obtained from a man in his sixties or seventies with acute or convalescent COVID-19.

This sequence joins TRBV2 and TRBJ2-5, with unresolved D. V lost 8 bases and J lost 5, with 18 bases in between. CDR3 length equals 14 residues. Germline CDR1 SNHLY, CDR2 FYNNEI. The CDR3 protein is CASASLARGETQYF. The CDR3 nucleotides are TGTGCCAGCGCCTCGTTGGCGCGAGGCGAGACCCAGTACTTC.

The V call is TRBV28, the J call TRBJ1-1; tentative D call: TRBD1 (6 bases). V lost 3 bases and J 4 bases, leaving 12 bases between the germline ends. The CDR3 runs 14 residues. CDR1 and CDR2 (germline): MDHEN, SYDVKM. The CDR3 DNA reads TGTGCCAGCAGTTTTTCAGGGGCGCGCACTGAAGCTTTCTTT. Protein: CASSFSGARTEAFF.

This chain joins TRBV19 and TRBJ2-3; TRBD2 agrees at 14 bases. Trimming cost V 4 bases and J 6 bases; bases outside gene matches: 6. The CDR3 runs to 16 residues. Germline lookup yields CDR1 LNHDA and CDR2 SQIVND (reference sequence). DNA for the CDR3: TGTGCCAGTAGTAACCGACTAGCGGGAGGGTACGATACGCAGTATTTT. Amino acids: CASSNRLAGGYDTQYF.

This rearrangement joins TRBV11-3 to TRBJ2-1; D remains unclear. Germline assignment: CDR1 SGHNT and CDR2 YENEEA. The CDR3 spans 13 residues. Trimming took off 3 bases at V and 5 bases at J, with 8 bases between the two ends. The CDR3 region has the DNA TGTGCCAGCAGCTTGTCTAGTAACAATGAGCAGTTCTTC. Translation: CASSLSSNNEQFF.

The chain couples TRBV3-1 (or the pseudogene TRBV3-2) to TRBJ2-1, with TRBD2 matching over 8 bases. The CDR3 has 17 amino acids. V was clipped by 1 base and J by 0 bases; unmatched bases: 5. The V gene's germline CDR1 is LGHDT and CDR2 YNNKEL (reference sequence). CDR3 sequence (DNA): TGTGCCAGCAGCCAAGTTAGCGGGAAGAGCTCCTACAATGAGCAGTTCTTC. Translating it yields CASSQVSGKSSYNEQFF.

The chain combines TRBV28 with TRBJ1-2; 8 bases line up with TRBD1. J lost 7 bases, V lost 5 bases, and 12 bases had no gene match. This CDR3 spans 15 amino acids. Germline loops: CDR1 MDHEN, CDR2 SYDVKM. CDR3 loop: CASSGGQGRIVGYTF. The DNA of the CDR3 is TGTGCCAGCAGTGGCGGACAGGGCAGAATCGTTGGCTACACCTTC.

V is TRBV7-9 and J is TRBJ2-7; tentatively, D is TRBD2 (5 bases). The germline V gene has CDR1 SEHNR and CDR2 FQNEAQ (reference sequence). Trimming shortened V by 3 bases and J by 5 bases, and 14 bases separated the two germline ends. This CDR3 spans 14 amino acids. CDR3 amino acids: CASSFAGRLNEQYF. The CDR3 region has the DNA TGTGCCAGCAGCTTCGCGGGCCGTTTGAACGAGCAGTACTTC.

The J gene is TRBJ1-4, the V gene TRBV19; 9 nucleotides match TRBD1. Germline CDR1 reads LNHDA; CDR2 reads SQIVND (reference sequence). Trimming cost V 5 bases and J 6 bases; bases outside gene matches: 10. The CDR3 runs 16 residues. The CDR3 nucleotides are TGTGCCAGTAGTGCCGGACAGGGGTTCGGGCATGAAAAACTGTTTTTT. It translates to CASSAGQGFGHEKLFF.

The V and J genes are TRBV5-6 and TRBJ1-1, with 7 positions matching TRBD1. The V segment lost 2 bases and the J segment 1 base; nucleotides outside the gene matches: 5. CDR1 and CDR2 (germline): SGHDT, YYEEEE. The CDR3 has 15 residues. The CDR3 bases are TGTGCCAGCAGCTTCACGGACAGGCAGAACACTGAAGCTTTCTTT. Translated, it gives CASSFTDRQNTEAFF.

This sequence joins TRBV9 and TRBJ2-5; maybe TRBD1 (5 bases). The CDR3 consists of 14 residues. Germline CDR1 reads SGDLS; CDR2 reads YYNGEE. The V end lost 1 base, the J end lost 5 bases, and 12 bases lay between the germline ends. The DNA of the CDR3 is TGTGCCAGCAGCGTAAGGGGTAGATGGGAGACCCAGTACTTC. Translated, it gives CASSVRGRWETQYF. The full variable domain, completed using reference TRBV9 and TRBJ2-5, is DSGVTQTPKHLITATGQRVTLRCSPRSGDLSVYWYQQSLDQGLQFLIQYYNGEERAKGNILERFSAQQFPDLHSELNLSSLELGDSALYFCASSVRGRWETQYFGPGTRLLVL.

This chain uses TRBV10-3 with TRBJ2-1, with TRBD2 matching 10 bases. V shed 4 bases and J 7 bases; nucleotides not matched to a gene: 7. Germline V gives CDR1 ENHRY, CDR2 SYGVKD. CDR3 size: 15 residues. The CDR3 sequence: CAISALAGERNEQFF. The CDR3 region has the DNA TGTGCCATCAGTGCCCTAGCGGGAGAACGGAATGAGCAGTTCTTC.

This chain uses TRBV4-1 with TRBJ2-1; 11 bases match TRBD2. With V trimmed by 5 bases and J by 4 bases, 7 bases remained unmatched. The CDR3 runs 16 residues. Germline V gene data show CDR1 as MGHRA and CDR2 as YSYEKL. CDR3 in amino acids: CASSAGLAELYNEQFF. Written as DNA, the CDR3 is TGCGCCAGCAGCGCGGGACTAGCGGAGCTATACAATGAGCAGTTCTTC.

The chain links TRBV2 to TRBJ1-6; 9 nucleotides align to TRBD1. This CDR3 has 14 amino acids. V dropped 6 bases and J dropped 7; count of bases not matched to a gene: 4. Germline V lookup: CDR1 SNHLY, CDR2 FYNNEI. The chain's CDR3 is CASSQGQGNSPLHF. CDR3 coding DNA: TGTGCCAGCAGCCAGGGACAGGGAAATTCACCCCTCCACTTT.

V and J are TRBV19 and TRBJ1-5; 9 bases align to TRBD1. The length of the CDR3 is 16 residues. After removal of 6 bases from V and 4 bases from J, the junction contained 10 bases not matched to a gene. Germline V CDR1 and CDR2: LNHDA, SQIVND (reference sequence). CDR3 sequence: CASRNFGTGKNQPQHF. In DNA, the CDR3 is TGTGCCAGTAGAAATTTCGGGACAGGGAAAAATCAGCCCCAGCATTTT.

This clone was recorded only once. This rearrangement joins TRBV12-3 or TRBV12-4 to TRBJ1-1; maybe TRBD1 (5 bases). Deletions cut 3 bases from V and 3 bases from J, with 8 bases between. The CDR3 sequence is 13 residues long. The CDR3: CASSLFRDTEAFF. CDR3 nucleotides: TGTGCCAGCAGTTTGTTCAGGGACACTGAAGCTTTCTTT.

This clone appeared a few times. CDR3 coding DNA: TGCAGCGTCTTCAGGGGGCCGCGAGCTTTCTTT. Its protein is CSVFRGPRAFF. The chain has TRBV29-1 and TRBJ1-1; 8 bases map to TRBD1. This CDR3 contains 11 residues. Germline V gives CDR1 SQVTM, CDR2 ANQGSEA. V gave up 6 bases and J gave up 10 bases; unmatched junction bases: 7.

The chain combines TRBV5-4 with TRBJ1-1; D is unresolved. V was shortened by 4 bases and J by 5 bases, with 12 bases between the two germline ends. The germline V gene has CDR1 SGHNT and CDR2 YYREEE (reference sequence). CDR3 length: 13 amino acids. The CDR3 bases are TGTGCCAGCAGCCCCGTAGGGAGGACTGAAGCTTTCTTT. As protein: CASSPVGRTEAFF.

The genes are TRBV7-2 and TRBJ1-4, with D possibly TRBD1 on 6 matching bases. CDR1 is SGHTA and CDR2 is FQGNSA in the germline V gene. V gave up 5 bases and J gave up 2 bases, with 12 bases separating them. The CDR3 consists of 15 residues. The CDR3 DNA sequence: TGTGCCAGCAGCCCCCAACAGGGTACTAATGAAAAACTGTTTTTT. The encoded protein is CASSPQQGTNEKLFF.

The chain links TRBV6-2 or TRBV6-3 to TRBJ1-6; D possibly corresponds to TRBD1 (6 bases). CDR3 length equals 16 residues. The germline V gene has CDR1 MNHEY and CDR2 SVGEGT. V was pared by 2 bases and J by 7 bases, with 15 bases between. CDR3 DNA: TGTGCCAGCAGTTACCGGTTAGGACAGCGAAATTCACCCCTCCACTTT. It is translated as CASSYRLGQRNSPLHF.

The rearrangement joins TRBV3-1 (or the pseudogene TRBV3-2) to TRBJ2-4; D may be TRBD2 (6 bases). The CDR3 loop spans 14 amino acids. Trimming left V 1 base short and J 5 bases short, with 9 bases between. The V gene's germline CDR1 is LGHDT and CDR2 YNNKEL (reference sequence). CDR3 amino acids: CASSQAGLQNIQYF. CDR3 sequence (DNA): TGTGCCAGCAGCCAAGCAGGACTACAAAACATTCAGTACTTC.

The chain combines TRBV14 with TRBJ2-5; D gene uncertain. The CDR3 spans 11 residues. Germline CDR1 SGHDN, CDR2 FVKESK. Trimming pared 6 bases from V and 4 bases from J, leaving 6 bases between. The CDR3 DNA sequence: TGTGCCAGCAGTGTGAGAGAGACCCAGTACTTC. Translated, it gives CASSVRETQYF.

The chain links TRBV7-2 to TRBJ2-2; TRBD1 agrees at 7 bases. This CDR3 contains 13 residues. Losses at the gene ends were 4 bases for V and 7 bases for J; bases not matched to a gene: 3. In germline, CDR1 is SGHTA, CDR2 FQGNSA. CDR3 amino acids: CASSSNRGGELFF. The CDR3 DNA reads as TGTGCCAGCAGCTCAAACAGGGGCGGGGAGCTGTTTTTT.

This chain links TRBV7-3 with TRBJ2-1, with TRBD2 identical over 10 bases. Germline loops: CDR1 SGHTA, CDR2 FQGTGA. CDR3 length: 18 residues. Trimming cost V 2 bases and J 6 bases; bases outside gene matches: 13. CDR3 residues: CASSLGPRAGGAGNEQFF. The DNA of the CDR3 is TGTGCCAGCAGCTTAGGCCCAAGAGCGGGAGGGGCGGGCAATGAGCAGTTCTTC.

This chain uses TRBV19 with TRBJ1-5, with TRBD1 identical over 9 bases. CDR3 length: 16 amino acids. V trimming: 3 bases; J trimming: 7 bases; junction bases outside the gene matches: 10. Germline assignment: CDR1 LNHDA and CDR2 SQIVND (reference sequence). For the CDR3, the DNA is TGTGCCAGTAGTATGGATAAGGACAGGGGAGGGCAGCCCCAGCATTTT. It codes for CASSMDKDRGGQPQHF. The full variable domain, completed using reference TRBV19 and TRBJ1-5, is DGGITQSPKYLFRKEGQNVTLSCEQNLNHDAMYWYRQDPGQGLRLIYYSQIVNDFQKGDIAEGYSVSREKKESFPLTVTSAQKNPTAFYLCASSMDKDRGGQPQHFGDGTRLSIL.

This clone was observed a few times. The chain joins TRBV11-3 to TRBJ1-3; D is possibly TRBD1 (5 bases). The CDR3 has 14 residues. Germline assignment: CDR1 SGHNT and CDR2 YENEEA. The V end lost 8 bases, the J end lost 0 bases, and 11 bases lay between the germline ends. In DNA, the CDR3 is TGTGCCAGCTCGCAGGGCAACTCTGGAAACACCATATATTTT. Residues: CASSQGNSGNTIYF.

The genes are TRBV7-8 and TRBJ1-2; D is possibly TRBD1 (6 bases). The CDR3 is 15 residues long. Deletions cut 5 bases from V and 2 bases from J, with 15 bases between. Germline V CDR1 and CDR2: SGHVS, FQNEAQ. The DNA of the CDR3 is TGTGCCAGCAGCCCCTCGGGAGGGGGAAACTATGGCTACACCTTC. This translates into CASSPSGGGNYGYTF.

The CDR3 loop is CASSPTGIGIQYF. CDR3 coding DNA: TGTGCCAGTAGTCCTACAGGGATCGGCATTCAGTACTTC. This rearrangement joins TRBV19 to TRBJ2-4; perhaps TRBD1 as D (6 bases). V shed 5 bases and J shed 9 bases, with 14 bases lying between them. The CDR3 extends over 13 amino acids. Germline values: CDR1 LNHDA, CDR2 SQIVND (reference sequence). Looking up the rest from reference TRBV19 and TRBJ2-4 gives the full variable domain: DGGITQSPKYLFRKEGQNVTLSCEQNLNHDAMYWYRQDPGQGLRLIYYSQIVNDFQKGDIAEGYSVSREKKESFPLTVTSAQKNPTAFYLCASSPTGIGIQYFGAGTRLSVL.